This T cell receptor beta chain was recorded in a study of shared clonotypes between healthy human individuals. Study conclusions and caveats: Tissue TCR repertoires likely differ from these blood-only repertoires.

This clone was detected only a few times. No antigen is known for it. The CDR3 extends over 14 amino acids. V shed 9 bases and J shed 6 bases, with 18 bases lying between them. Germline V CDR1 and CDR2: LNHDA, SQIVND (reference sequence). Naive CD8 cells comprised CD45RO-negative, CCR7-positively selected cells, excluding terminally differentiated effector memory CD45RA+ cells. Deep was the level used in running the assay. The data were produced by immunoSEQ multiplex PCR, yet TCRdb's version contains in-frame clones alone and is incomplete. This sample carries about 2.2 million clones, just under 95% of them seen once, and the ten largest clones take more than 1.5%.

The origin of this receptor is a man between 18 and 29 years old in good health. Some clones in this sample may be carry-over from other donors' samples. The chain joins TRBV19 to TRBJ1-5; perhaps TRBD1 as D (5 bases). The material sequenced was naive CD8+ T cells from PBMCs. CDR3 sequence (DNA): TGTGCCAGCTCTCAGGGCTTTTCAATTCAGCCCCAGCATTTT. This codes for CASSQGFSIQPQHF.